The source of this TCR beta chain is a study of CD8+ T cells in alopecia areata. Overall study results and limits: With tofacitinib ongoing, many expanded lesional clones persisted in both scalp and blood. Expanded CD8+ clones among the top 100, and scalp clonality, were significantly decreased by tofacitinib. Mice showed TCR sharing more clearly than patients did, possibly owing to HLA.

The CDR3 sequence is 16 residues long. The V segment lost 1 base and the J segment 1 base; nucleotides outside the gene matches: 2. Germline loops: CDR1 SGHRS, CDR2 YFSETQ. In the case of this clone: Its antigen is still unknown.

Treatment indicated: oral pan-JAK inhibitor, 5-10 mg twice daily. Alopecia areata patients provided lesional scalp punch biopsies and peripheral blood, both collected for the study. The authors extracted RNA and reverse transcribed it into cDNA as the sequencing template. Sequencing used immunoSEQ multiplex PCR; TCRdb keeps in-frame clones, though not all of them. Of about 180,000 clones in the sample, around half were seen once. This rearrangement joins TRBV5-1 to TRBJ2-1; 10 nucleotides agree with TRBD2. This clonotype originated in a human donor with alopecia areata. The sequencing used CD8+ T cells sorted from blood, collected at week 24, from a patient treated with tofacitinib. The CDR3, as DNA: TGCGCCAGCAGCTTGCGGACTAGCGGTTCCTACAATGAGCAGTTCTTC. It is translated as CASSLRTSGSYNEQFF.